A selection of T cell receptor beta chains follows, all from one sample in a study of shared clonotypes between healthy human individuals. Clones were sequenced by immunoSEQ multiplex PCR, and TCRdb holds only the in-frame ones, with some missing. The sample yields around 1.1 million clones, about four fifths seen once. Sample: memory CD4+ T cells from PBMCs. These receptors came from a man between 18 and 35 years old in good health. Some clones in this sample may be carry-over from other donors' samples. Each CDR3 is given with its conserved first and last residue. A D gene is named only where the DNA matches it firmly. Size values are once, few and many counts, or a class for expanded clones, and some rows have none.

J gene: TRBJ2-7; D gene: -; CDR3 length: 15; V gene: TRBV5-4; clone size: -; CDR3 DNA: TGTGCCAGCAGCTTAGGGGGGGAGTTTTCCTACGAGCAGTACTTC; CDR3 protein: CASSLGGEFSYEQYF
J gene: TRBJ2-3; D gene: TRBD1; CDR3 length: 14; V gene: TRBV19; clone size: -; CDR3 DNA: TGTGCCAGTAGTGGCCCACCACAGGGGGTTACGCAGTATTTT; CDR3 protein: CASSGPPQGVTQYF
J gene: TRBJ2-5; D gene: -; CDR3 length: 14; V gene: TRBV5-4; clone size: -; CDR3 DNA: TGTGCCAGCAGCTTCCCAGGGGCTGGGGAGACCCAGTACTTC; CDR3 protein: CASSFPGAGETQYF
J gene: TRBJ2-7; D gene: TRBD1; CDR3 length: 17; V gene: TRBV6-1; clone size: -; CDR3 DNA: TGTGCCAGCAGTGACCGGTTCACCGGGACAGGTGTCTACGAGCAGTACTTC; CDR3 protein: CASSDRFTGTGVYEQYF
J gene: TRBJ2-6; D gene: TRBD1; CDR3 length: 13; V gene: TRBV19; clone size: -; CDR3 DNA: TGTGCCAGTAATGGGCCGGGACAGGGGGCTTTGACTTTC; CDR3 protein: CASNGPGQGALTF
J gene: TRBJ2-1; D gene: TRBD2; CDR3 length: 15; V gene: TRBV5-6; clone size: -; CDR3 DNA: TGTGCCAGCAGCTTGTTTTCACTAGCGTGGGATGAGCAGTTCTTC; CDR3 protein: CASSLFSLAWDEQFF
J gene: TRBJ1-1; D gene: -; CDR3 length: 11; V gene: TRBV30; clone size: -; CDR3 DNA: TGTGCCTGGAGTGTTGGAGGGTTACCTTTCTTT; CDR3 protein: CAWSVGGLPFF
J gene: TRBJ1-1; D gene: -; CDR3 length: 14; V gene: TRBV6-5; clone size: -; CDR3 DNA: TGTGCCAGCAACCGAGGGGGGATGAACACTGAAGCTTTCTTT; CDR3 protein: CASNRGGMNTEAFF
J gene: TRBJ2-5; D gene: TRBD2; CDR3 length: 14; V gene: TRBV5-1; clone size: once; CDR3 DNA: TGCGCCAGCAGCCCGGGGAGGGCCCCAGAGACCCAGTACTTC; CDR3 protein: CASSPGRAPETQYF
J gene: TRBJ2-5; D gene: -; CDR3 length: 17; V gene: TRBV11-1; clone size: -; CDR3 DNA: TGTGCCAGCAGCCCAGGGACAGGGAAGGGACTAGCCGGCTTAGGGTACTTC; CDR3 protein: CASSPGTGKGLAGLGYF
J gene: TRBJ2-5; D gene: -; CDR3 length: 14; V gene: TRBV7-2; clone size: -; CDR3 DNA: TGTGCCAGCAGCCCTCAGCGGACCCAAGAGACCCAGTACTTC; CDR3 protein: CASSPQRTQETQYF
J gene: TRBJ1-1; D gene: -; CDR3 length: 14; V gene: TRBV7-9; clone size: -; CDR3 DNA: TGTGCCAGCAGCATACAGGGAGGGGGCACTGAAGCTTTCTTT; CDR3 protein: CASSIQGGGTEAFF
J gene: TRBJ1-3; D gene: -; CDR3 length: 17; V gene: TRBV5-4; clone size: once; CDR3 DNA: TGTGCCAGCAGCTTGGCCCGAGGGGGACAAAAGGGGCACACCATATATTTT; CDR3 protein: CASSLARGGQKGHTIYF
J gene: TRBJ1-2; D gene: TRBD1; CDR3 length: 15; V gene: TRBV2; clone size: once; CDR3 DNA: TGTGCCAGCAGTGAAGCGGGGACAGGGAACTATGGCTACACCTTC; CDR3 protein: CASSEAGTGNYGYTF
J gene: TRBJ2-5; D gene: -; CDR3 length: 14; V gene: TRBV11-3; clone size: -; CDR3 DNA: TGTGCCAGCAGCTCACGGGCGGACCAAGAGACCCAGTACTTC; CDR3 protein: CASSSRADQETQYF
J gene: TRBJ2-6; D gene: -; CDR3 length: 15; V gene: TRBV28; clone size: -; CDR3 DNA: TGTGCCAGCAAGGGGGGGTCGTCTGGGGCCAACGTCCTGACTTTC; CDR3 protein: CASKGGSSGANVLTF
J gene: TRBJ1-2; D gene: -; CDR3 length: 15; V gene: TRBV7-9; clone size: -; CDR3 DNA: TGTGCCAGCAGCTTTGGCAGGCGCGACGTCTATGGCTACACCTTC; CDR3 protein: CASSFGRRDVYGYTF
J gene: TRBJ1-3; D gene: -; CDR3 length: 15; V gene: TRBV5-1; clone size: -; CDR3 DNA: TGCGCCAGCAGCTATGACGGGGGATATGGAAACACCATATATTTT; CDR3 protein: CASSYDGGYGNTIYF
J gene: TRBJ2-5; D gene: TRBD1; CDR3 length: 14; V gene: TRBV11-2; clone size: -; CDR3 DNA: TGTGCCAGCAGCTCCTGGACAGGGGGGGAGACCCAGTACTTC; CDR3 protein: CASSSWTGGETQYF
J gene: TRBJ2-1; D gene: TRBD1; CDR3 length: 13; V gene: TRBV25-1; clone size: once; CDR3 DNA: TGTGCCAGCAGAGGACAGGGGGCTGCTGAGCAGTTCTTC; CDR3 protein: CASRGQGAAEQFF
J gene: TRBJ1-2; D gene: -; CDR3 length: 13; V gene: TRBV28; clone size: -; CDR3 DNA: TGTGCCAGCGCTACAACAGGGCCCTATGGCTACACCTTC; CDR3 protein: CASATTGPYGYTF
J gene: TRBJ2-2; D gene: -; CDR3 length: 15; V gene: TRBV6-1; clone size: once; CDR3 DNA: TGTGCCAGCAGTGAGGGCAGGGCCACCACCGGGGAGCTGTTTTTT; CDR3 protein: CASSEGRATTGELFF
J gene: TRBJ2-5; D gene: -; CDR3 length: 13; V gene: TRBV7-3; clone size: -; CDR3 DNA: TGTGCCAGCAGCCCCGAGACCAACCGACCCAAGTACTTC; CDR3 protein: CASSPETNRPKYF
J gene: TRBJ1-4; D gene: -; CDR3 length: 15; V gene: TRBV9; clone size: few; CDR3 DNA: TGTGCCAGCAGCGGGCAGGGCGTCCCTAATGAAAAACTGTTTTTT; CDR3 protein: CASSGQGVPNEKLFF
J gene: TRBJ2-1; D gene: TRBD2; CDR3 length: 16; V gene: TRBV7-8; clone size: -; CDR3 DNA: TGTGCCAGCAGCCCATGGACTAGCGGGAGCTACAATGAGCAGTTCTTC; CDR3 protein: CASSPWTSGSYNEQFF
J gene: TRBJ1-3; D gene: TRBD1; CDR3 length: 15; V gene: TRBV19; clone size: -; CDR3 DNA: TGTGCCAGTAGGTCGGACAGGGCAACTGGAAACACCATATATTTT; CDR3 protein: CASRSDRATGNTIYF
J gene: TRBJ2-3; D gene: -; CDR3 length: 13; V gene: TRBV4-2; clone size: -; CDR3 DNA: TGTGCCAGCAGCCAGGTGAGGGAGAATACGCAGTATTTT; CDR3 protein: CASSQVRENTQYF
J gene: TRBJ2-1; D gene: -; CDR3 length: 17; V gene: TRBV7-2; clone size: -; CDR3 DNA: TGTGCCAGCAGCTTAAGGTGGGCTAGCGCATTTCCCAATGAGCAGTTCTTC; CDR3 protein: CASSLRWASAFPNEQFF
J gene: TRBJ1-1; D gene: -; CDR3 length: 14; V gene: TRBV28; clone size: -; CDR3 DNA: TGTGCCAGCAGTCCACGGACAGCGAACACTGAAGCTTTCTTT; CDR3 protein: CASSPRTANTEAFF
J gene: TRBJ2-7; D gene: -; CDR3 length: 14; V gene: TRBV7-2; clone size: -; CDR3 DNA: TGTGCCAGCAGCTATACGGGCCACTCCTACGAGCAGTACTTC; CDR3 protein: CASSYTGHSYEQYF
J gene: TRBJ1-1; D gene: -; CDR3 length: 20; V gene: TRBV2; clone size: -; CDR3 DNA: TGTGCCAGCAGAAGATCGAGGGGGGCTGAGGCGTGGGTGATGGTCACTGAAGCTTTCTTT; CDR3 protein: CASRRSRGAEAWVMVTEAFF
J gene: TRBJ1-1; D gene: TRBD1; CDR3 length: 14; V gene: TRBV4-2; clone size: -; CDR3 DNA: TGTGCCAGCAGCCACCCGGGACAGAGCACTGAAGCTTTCTTT; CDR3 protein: CASSHPGQSTEAFF
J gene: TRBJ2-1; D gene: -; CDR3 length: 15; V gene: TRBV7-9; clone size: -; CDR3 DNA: TGTGCCAGCAGCACAGTAAAGGGGAGGTCGAATGAGCAGTTCTTC; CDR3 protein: CASSTVKGRSNEQFF
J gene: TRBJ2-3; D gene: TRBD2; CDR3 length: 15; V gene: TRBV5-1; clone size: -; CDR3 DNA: TGCGCCAGCAGCTTGGTAGCGGGGCGCACAGATACGCAGTATTTT; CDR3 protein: CASSLVAGRTDTQYF
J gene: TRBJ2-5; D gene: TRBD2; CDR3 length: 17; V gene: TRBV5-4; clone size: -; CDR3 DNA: TGTGCCAGCAGCTTTCCCCTGGGCGGGAGGGCCCCACAGACCCAGTACTTC; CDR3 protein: CASSFPLGGRAPQTQYF
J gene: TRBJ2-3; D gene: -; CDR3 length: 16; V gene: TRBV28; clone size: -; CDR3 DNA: TGTGCCAGCAGTCCCTCGACGGGACCCCGTCCGGATACGCAGTATTTT; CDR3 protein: CASSPSTGPRPDTQYF
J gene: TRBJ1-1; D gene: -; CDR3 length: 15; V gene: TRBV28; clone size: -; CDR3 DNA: TGTGCCAGCAGTCTTCGACGGCAAGGGGACACTGAAGCTTTCTTT; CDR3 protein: CASSLRRQGDTEAFF
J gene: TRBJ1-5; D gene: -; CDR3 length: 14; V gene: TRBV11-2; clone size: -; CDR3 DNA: TGTGCCAGCAGCTTAAGTTCGGGGGGTCAGCCCCAGCATTTT; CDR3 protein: CASSLSSGGQPQHF
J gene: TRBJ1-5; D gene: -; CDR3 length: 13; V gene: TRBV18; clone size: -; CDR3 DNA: TGTGCCAGCTCACCAACTCCACAAGCCGATTCACATTTT; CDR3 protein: CASSPTPQADSHF
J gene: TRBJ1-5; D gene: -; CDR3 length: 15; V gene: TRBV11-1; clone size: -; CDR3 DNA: TGTGCCAGCAGCCGAACCGACGGGCCGAATCAGCCCCAGCATTTT; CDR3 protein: CASSRTDGPNQPQHF
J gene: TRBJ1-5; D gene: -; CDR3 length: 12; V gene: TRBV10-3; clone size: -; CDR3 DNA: TGTGCCTCTCGGGGCGGAGGTCAGCCCCAGCATTTT; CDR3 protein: CASRGGGQPQHF
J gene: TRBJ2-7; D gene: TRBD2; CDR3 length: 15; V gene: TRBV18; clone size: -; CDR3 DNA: TGTGCCAGCTCACCACTTCTAGCGGGAGGCCACGAGCAGTACTTC; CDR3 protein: CASSPLLAGGHEQYF
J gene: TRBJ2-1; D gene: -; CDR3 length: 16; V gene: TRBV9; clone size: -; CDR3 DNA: TGTGCCAGCAGCGTAGGCGGGGCCCAGATAGGCAATGAGCAGTTCTTC; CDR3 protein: CASSVGGAQIGNEQFF
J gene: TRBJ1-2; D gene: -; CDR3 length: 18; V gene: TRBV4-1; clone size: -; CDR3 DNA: TGCGCCAGCAGCCAAGGGAAGCCGGCCGGGACACGCCTGGGGAGCTACACCTTC; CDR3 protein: CASSQGKPAGTRLGSYTF
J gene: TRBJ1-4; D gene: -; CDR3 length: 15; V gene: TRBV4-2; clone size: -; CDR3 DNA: TGTGCCAGCAGCCAAGGTACCCAGGGAGGTGAAAAACTGTTTTTT; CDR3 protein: CASSQGTQGGEKLFF
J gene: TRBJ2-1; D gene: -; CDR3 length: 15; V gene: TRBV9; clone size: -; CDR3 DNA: TGTGCCAGCAGCGTAGGTTGGTCCTTTGGGGATGAGCAGTTCTTC; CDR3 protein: CASSVGWSFGDEQFF